A selection of T cell receptor beta chains follows, all from one sample in a study of cytomegalovirus exposure and HLA in healthy donors. Sequencing used immunoSEQ multiplex PCR; TCRdb keeps in-frame clones, though not all of them. Found here are 55,000 or so clones; the top ten clones hold roughly 11%. Sample: PBMCs. These receptors were collected from a woman aged 45-65 years in good health and CMV-seropositive. Both conserved end residues are part of each CDR3.

v_call | cdr3_aa
TRBV27 | CASRPKGGPSGANVLTF
TRBV30 | CAWSVKGVSGNTIYF
TRBV30 | CAWSTLGQGDGELFF
TRBV6-6 | CASSGTVSGNTIYF
TRBV28 | CASSPPGTGNTEAFF
TRBV5-1 | CASSLAGLAYEQYF
TRBV5-4 | CASSPGLAANTGELFF
TRBV29-1 | CSGTSGTYNEQFF
TRBV19 | CASSMIRDQPQHF
TRBV9 | CASSVDEGTNEKLFF
TRBV10-3 | CAITDSPSYGYTF
TRBV28 | CASSYSRRTPNSYEQYF
TRBV5-4 | CASSLPGTGRASYEQYF
TRBV5-1 | CASSRGLDTDTQYF
TRBV30 | CALSGGANEQFF
TRBV5-6 | CASSSSGTTTNEKLFF
TRBV28 | CASARGEKLFF
TRBV19 | CASSIPGLADRWPQYF
TRBV7-9 | CASSLGQNYGYTF
TRBV7-9 | CASSFGTGASYEQYF
TRBV30 | CAWSVGGVRWEQYF
TRBV7-6 | CASSQPGQGYKQYF
TRBV18 | CASSQKTGAETQYF
TRBV18 | CASSTDAVGGSPLHF
TRBV11-2 | CASSPGTSGMVGTDTQYF
TRBV6-5 | CASSEVSGFEAFF
TRBV4-2 | CASSQEGGSTDTQYF
TRBV6-1 | CASSVQGRREQYF
TRBV30 | CAWSVPAPPRNQPQHF
TRBV7-9 | CASSYPTGVSSEAFF
TRBV12-5 | CASGLGGTEAFF
TRBV18 | CASSPGRYEQYF
TRBV4-1 | CASSATGGYSQPQHF
TRBV29-1 | CSVPGDRNRAYNEQFF
TRBV6-5 | CASSRAGTGGETQYF
TRBV7-6 | CASSITSGTVNEQFF
TRBV25-1 | CASSELSGSWRAEAFF
TRBV5-1 | CASSPPGEVTEAFF
TRBV4-3 | CASSQGGYRNTEAFF
TRBV9 | CASSVGRPGGMNTEAFF